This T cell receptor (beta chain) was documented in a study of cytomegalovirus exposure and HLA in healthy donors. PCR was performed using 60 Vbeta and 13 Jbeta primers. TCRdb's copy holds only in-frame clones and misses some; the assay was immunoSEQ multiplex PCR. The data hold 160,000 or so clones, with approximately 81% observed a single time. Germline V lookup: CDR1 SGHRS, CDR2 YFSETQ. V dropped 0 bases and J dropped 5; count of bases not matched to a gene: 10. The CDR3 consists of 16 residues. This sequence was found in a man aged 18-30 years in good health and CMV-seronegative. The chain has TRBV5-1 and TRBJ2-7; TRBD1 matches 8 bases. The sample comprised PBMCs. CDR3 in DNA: TGCGCCAGCAGCTTGGATATGGGGCAGGGGGCCAACGAGCAGTACTTC. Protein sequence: CASSLDMGQGANEQYF.